Listed below are T cell receptor beta chains from one sample, sequenced in a study of blood T cells in healthy people across ages. TCRdb passed the 5' RACE reads through MiXCR, listing each CDR3 protein once. Of about 970,000 distinct CDR3 sequences listed, approximately 50% are singletons. Material for sequencing was blood. The receptors stem from a woman aged 60-70 years in good health. Both conserved end residues are part of each CDR3. A D gene is named only where the DNA matches it firmly.

TRBV7-2,TRBJ2-7,TRBD2,CASSDRLAGGHEQYF
TRBV20-1,TRBJ2-1,TRBD2,CSARDPSLAANNEQFF
TRBV9,TRBJ2-6,-,CASSGTGSSGANVLTF
TRBV20-1,TRBJ1-4,-,CSASLGDREKLFF
TRBV6-5,TRBJ2-7,-,CASSGIHEQYF
TRBV28,TRBJ1-4,-,CAIGSAGPPDLFF
TRBV6-5,TRBJ2-3,TRBD2,CASTTGRGRGADTQYF
TRBV6-2/TRBV6-3,TRBJ2-1,TRBD2,CASSYSTYGLAGVRSENEQFF
TRBV7-2,TRBJ2-2,-,CASSPDLNTGELFF
TRBV27,TRBJ2-1,-,CASSLQGKPYNEQFF